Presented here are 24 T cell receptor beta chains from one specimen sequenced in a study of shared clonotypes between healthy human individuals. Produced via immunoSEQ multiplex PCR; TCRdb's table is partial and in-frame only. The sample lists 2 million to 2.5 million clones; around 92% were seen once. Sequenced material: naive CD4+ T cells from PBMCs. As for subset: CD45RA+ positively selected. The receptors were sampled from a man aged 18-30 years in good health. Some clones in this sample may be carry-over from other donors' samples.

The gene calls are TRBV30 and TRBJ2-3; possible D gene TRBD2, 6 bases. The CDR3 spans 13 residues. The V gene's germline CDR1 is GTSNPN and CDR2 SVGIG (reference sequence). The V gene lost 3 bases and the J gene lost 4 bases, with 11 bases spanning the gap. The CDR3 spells CAWRWGGADTQYF. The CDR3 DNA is TGTGCCTGGAGGTGGGGAGGAGCAGATACGCAGTATTTT.

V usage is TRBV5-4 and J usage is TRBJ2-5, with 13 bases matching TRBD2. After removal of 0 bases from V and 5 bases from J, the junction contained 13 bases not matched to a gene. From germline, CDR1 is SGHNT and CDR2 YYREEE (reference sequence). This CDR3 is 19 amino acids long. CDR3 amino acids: CASSLDRSGLAGVGETQYF. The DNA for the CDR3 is TGTGCCAGCAGCTTGGATCGGAGTGGACTAGCGGGAGTGGGCGAGACCCAGTACTTC.

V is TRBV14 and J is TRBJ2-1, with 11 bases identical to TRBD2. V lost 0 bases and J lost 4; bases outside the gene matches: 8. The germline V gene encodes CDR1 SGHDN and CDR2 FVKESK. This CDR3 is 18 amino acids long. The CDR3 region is CASSQEGRLAGTYNEQFF. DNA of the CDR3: TGTGCCAGCAGCCAAGAGGGGCGACTAGCGGGGACTTACAATGAGCAGTTCTTC. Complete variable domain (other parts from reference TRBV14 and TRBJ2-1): EAGVTQFPSHSVIEKGQTVTLRCDPISGHDNLYWYRRVMGKEIKFLLHFVKESKQDESGMPNNRFLAERTGGTYSTLKVQPAELEDSGVYFCASSQEGRLAGTYNEQFFGPGTRLTVL.

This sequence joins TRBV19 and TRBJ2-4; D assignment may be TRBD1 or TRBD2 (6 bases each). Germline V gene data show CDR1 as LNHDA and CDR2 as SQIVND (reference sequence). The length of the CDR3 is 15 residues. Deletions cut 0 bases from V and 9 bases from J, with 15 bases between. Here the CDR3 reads CASSIDLVGGGIQYF. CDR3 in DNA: TGTGCCAGTAGTATAGATCTGGTAGGGGGAGGCATTCAGTACTTC.

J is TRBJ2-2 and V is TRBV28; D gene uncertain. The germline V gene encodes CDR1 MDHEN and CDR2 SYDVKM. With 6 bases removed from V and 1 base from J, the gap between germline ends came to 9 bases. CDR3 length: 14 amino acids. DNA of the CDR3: TGTGCCAGCAGGAGCGCGAGGAACACCGGGGAGCTGTTTTTT. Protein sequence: CASRSARNTGELFF.

In DNA, the CDR3 is TGCGCCAGCAGCTTAGGGACTAGCGGCCCTAACAATGAGCAGTTCTTC. Amino acid sequence: CASSLGTSGPNNEQFF. The genes are TRBV5-1 and TRBJ2-1; 11 bases agree with TRBD2. Germline trimming cut 2 bases from V and 5 bases from J; bases unmatched to any gene: 6. The length of the CDR3 is 16 residues. Germline CDR1 SGHRS, CDR2 YFSETQ.

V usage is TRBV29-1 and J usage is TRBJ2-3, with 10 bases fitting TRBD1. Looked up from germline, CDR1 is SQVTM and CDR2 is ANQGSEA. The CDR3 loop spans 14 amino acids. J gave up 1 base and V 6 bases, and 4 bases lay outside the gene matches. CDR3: CSVVTGGRTDTQYF. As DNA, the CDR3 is TGCAGCGTGGTGACAGGGGGCCGCACAGATACGCAGTATTTT.

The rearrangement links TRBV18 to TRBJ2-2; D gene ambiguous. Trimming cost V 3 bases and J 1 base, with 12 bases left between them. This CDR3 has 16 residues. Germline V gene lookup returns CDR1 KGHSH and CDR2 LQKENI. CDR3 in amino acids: CASSPRQAKNTGELFF. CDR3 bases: TGTGCCAGCTCACCGCGGCAGGCGAAGAACACCGGGGAGCTGTTTTTT.

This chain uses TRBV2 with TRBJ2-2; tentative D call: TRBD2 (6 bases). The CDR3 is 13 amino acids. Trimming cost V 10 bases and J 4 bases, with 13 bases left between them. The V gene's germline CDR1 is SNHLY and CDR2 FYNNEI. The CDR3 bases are TGTGCCAACGGGGGTAGTAGCACCGGGGAGCTGTTTTTT. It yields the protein CANGGSSTGELFF.

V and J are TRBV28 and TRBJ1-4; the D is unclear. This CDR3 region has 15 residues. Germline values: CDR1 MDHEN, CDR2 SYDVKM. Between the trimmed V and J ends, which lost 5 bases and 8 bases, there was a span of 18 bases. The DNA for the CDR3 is TGTGCCAGCAGTACCCTTGGGAGGTTGATGGAAAAACTGTTTTTT. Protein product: CASSTLGRLMEKLFF.

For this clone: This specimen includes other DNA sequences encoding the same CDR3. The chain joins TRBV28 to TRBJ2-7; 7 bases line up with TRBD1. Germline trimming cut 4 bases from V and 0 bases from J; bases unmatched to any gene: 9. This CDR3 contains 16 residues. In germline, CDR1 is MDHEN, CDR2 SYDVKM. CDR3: CASSSPGTESSYEQYF. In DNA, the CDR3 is TGTGCCAGCAGTTCCCCCGGGACAGAGAGCTCCTACGAGCAGTACTTC.

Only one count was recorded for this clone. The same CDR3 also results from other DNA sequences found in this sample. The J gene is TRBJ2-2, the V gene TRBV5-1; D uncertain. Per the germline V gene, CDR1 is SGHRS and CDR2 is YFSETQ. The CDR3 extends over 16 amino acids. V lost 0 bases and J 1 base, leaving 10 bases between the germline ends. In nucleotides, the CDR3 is TGCGCCAGCAGCTTGGTCGGCAGCTTGAACACCGGGGAGCTGTTTTTT. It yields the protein CASSLVGSLNTGELFF.

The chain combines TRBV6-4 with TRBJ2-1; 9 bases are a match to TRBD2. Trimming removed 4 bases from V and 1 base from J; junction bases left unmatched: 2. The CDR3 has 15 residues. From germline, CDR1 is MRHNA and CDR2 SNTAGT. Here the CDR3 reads CASSVAGASYNEQFF. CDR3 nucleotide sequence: TGTGCCAGCAGTGTAGCGGGAGCGTCCTACAATGAGCAGTTCTTC.

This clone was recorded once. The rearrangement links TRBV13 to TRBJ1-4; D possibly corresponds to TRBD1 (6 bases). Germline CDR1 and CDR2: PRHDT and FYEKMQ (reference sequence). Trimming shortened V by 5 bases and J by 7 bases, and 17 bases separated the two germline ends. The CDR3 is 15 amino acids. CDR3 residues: CASSHSPGDSEKLFF. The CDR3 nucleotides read TGTGCCAGCAGCCACTCCCCAGGGGATAGTGAAAAACTGTTTTTT.

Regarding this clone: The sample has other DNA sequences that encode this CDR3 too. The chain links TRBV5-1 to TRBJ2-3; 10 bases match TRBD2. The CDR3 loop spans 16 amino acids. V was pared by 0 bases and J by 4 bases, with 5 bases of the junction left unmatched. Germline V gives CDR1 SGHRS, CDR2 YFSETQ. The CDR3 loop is CASSLALGLAADTQYF. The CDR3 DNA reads TGCGCCAGCAGCTTGGCCTTAGGACTAGCGGCAGATACGCAGTATTTT.

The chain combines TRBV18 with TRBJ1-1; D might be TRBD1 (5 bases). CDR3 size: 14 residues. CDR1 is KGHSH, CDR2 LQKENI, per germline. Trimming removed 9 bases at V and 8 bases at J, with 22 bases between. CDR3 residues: CARPSYQGYEEAFF. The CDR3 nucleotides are TGTGCCAGACCTAGCTACCAGGGCTACGAGGAAGCTTTCTTT.

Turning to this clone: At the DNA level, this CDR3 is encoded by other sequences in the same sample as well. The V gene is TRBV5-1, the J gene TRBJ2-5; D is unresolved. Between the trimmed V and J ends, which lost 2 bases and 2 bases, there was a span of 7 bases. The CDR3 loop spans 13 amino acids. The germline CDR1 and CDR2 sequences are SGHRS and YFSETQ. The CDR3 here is CASSLTVQETQYF. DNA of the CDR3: TGCGCCAGCAGCTTAACAGTTCAAGAGACCCAGTACTTC.

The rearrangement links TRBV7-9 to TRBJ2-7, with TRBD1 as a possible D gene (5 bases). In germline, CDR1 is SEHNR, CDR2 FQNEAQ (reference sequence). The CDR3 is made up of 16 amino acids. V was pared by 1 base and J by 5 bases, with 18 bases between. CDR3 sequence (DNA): TGTGCCAGCAGCTTAGTTCGGTTTTACAGGCCCCACGAGCAGTACTTC. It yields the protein CASSLVRFYRPHEQYF.

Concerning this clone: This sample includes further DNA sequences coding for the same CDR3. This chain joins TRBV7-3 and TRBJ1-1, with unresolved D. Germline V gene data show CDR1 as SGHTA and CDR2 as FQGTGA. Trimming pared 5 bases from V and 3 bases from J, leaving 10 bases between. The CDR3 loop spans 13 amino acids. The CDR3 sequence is CASSLTRDTEAFF. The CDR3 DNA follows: TGTGCCAGCAGCCTCACAAGGGACACTGAAGCTTTCTTT.

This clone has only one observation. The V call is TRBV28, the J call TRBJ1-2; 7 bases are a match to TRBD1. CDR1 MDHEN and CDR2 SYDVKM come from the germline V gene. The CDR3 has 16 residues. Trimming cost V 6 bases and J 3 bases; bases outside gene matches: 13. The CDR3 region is CASREPEGAGHYGYTF. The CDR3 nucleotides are TGTGCCAGCAGGGAGCCCGAGGGGGCAGGTCACTATGGCTACACCTTC.

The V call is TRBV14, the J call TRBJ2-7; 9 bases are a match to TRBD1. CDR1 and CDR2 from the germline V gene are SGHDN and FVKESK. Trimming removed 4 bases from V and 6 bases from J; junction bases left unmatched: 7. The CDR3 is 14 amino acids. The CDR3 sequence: CASSPQGAAGEQYF. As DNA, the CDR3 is TGTGCCAGCAGCCCACAGGGGGCGGCGGGCGAGCAGTACTTC.

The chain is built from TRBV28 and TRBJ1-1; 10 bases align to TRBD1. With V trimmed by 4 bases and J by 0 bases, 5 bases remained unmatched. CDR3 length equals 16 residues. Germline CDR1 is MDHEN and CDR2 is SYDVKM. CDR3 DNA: TGTGCCAGCAGTTCCCCGGGACAGGGGTTGAACACTGAAGCTTTCTTT. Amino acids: CASSSPGQGLNTEAFF. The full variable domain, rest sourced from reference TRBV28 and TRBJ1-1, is DVKVTQSSRYLVKRTGEKVFLECVQDMDHENMFWYRQDPGLGLRLIYFSYDVKMKEKGDIPEGYSVSREKKERFSLILESASTNQTSMYLCASSSPGQGLNTEAFFGQGTRLTVV.

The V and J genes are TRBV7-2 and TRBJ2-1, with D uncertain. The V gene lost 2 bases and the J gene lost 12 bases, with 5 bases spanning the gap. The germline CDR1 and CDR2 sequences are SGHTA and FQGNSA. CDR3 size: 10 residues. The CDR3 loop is CASSLIGQFF. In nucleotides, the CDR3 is TGTGCCAGCAGCTTAATTGGGCAGTTCTTC.

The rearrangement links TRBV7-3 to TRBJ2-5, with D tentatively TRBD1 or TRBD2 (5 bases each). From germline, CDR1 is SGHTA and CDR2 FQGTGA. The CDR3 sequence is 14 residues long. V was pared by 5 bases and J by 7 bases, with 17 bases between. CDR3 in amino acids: CASSPGAPTVTQYF. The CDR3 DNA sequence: TGTGCCAGCAGCCCCGGGGCCCCAACTGTGACCCAGTACTTC. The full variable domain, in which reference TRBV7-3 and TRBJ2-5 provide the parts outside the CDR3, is GAGVSQTPSNKVTEKGKYVELRCDPISGHTALYWYRQSLGQGPEFLIYFQGTGAADDSGLPNDRFFAVRPEGSVSTLKIQRTERGDSAVYLCASSPGAPTVTQYFGPGTRLLVL.